The subject of this entry is one T cell receptor beta chain. What it binds is not known. CDR1 is KGHSH and CDR2 is LQKENI in the germline V gene. V was shortened by 3 bases and J by 5 bases, with 19 bases between the two germline ends. This CDR3 has 16 amino acids. From RNA transcripts, TCR beta CDR3 regions were amplified. The HTBI primer set drove a first-round RT-PCR of the TCR CDR3. TCRdb re-derived calls from the multiplex PCR reads in MiXCR, one entry per CDR3 protein. Found here are 500,000 to 800,000 distinct CDR3 sequences, 13% to 15% of them singletons; the top ten hold around an eighth. The data originate from a study of T cells in Graves' hyperthyroidism and ophthalmopathy. Findings and caveats of the study: Model-based prediction identified ophthalmopathy a median about 6.8 months prior to its onset.

The sample was blood. This chain uses TRBV18 with TRBJ1-1; D may be TRBD1 (5 bases). The TCR was taken from a woman aged 45-60 years with Graves' ophthalmopathy. This CDR3 is CASSPEAGTPSTEAFF. The CDR3 nucleotides read TGTGCCAGCTCACCCGAGGCCGGGACCCCGAGTACTGAAGCTTTCTTT.